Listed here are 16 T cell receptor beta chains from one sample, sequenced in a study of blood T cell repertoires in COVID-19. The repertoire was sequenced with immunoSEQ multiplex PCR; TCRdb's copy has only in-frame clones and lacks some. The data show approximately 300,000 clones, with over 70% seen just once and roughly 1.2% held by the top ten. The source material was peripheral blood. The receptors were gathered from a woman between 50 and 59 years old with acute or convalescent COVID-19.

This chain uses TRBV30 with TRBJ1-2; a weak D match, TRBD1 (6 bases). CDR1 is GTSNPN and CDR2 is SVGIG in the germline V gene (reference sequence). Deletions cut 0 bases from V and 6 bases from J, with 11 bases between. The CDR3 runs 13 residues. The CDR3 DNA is TGTGCCTGGAGTGTACAGGGAGGGAATGGCTACACCTTC. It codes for CAWSVQGGNGYTF. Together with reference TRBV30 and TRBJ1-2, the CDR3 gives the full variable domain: SQTIHQWPATLVQPVGSPLSLECTVEGTSNPNLYWYRQAAGRGLQLLFYSVGIGQISSEVPQNLSASRPQDRQFILSSKKLLLSDSGFYLCAWSVQGGNGYTFGSGTRLTVV.

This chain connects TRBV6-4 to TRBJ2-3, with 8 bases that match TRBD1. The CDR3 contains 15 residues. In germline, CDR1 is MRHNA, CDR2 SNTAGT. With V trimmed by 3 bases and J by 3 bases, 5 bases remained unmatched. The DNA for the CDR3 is TGTGCCAGCAGTGAACAGGGGGACGGAACAGATACGCAGTATTTT. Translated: CASSEQGDGTDTQYF.

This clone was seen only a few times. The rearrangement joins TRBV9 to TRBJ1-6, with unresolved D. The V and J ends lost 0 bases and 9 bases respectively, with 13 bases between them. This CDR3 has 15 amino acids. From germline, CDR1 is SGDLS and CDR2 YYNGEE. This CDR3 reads CASSVDPGNASPLHF. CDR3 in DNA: TGTGCCAGCAGCGTAGATCCGGGGAACGCTTCACCCCTCCACTTT.

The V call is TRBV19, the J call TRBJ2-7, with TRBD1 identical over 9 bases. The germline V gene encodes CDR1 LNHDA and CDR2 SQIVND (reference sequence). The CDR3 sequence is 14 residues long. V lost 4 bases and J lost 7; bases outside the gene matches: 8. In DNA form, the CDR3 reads TGTGCCAGTAGTAAGACAGGGGGGATAGGGGAGCAGTACTTC. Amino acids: CASSKTGGIGEQYF.

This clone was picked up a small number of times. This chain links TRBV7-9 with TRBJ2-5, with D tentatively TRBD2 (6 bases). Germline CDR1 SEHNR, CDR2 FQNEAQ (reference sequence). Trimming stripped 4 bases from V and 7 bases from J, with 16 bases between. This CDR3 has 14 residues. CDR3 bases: TGTGCCAGCAGCTCGGCGGGGCACCGGGGGACCCAGTACTTC. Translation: CASSSAGHRGTQYF. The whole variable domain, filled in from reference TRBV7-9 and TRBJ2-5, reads DTGVSQNPRHKITKRGQNVTFRCDPISEHNRLYWYRQTLGQGPEFLTYFQNEAQLEKSRLLSDRFSAERPKGSFSTLEIQRTEQGDSAMYLCASSSAGHRGTQYFGPGTRLLVL.

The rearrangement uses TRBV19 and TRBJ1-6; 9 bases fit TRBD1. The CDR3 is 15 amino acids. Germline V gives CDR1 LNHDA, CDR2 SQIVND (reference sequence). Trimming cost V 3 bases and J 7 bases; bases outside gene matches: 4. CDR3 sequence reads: CASSIGTGRNSPLHF. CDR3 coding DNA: TGTGCCAGTAGTATTGGGACAGGGCGGAATTCACCCCTCCACTTT.

CDR3 DNA: TGTGCCAGCAGCGAAGTAGCCCACGAGCAGTACTTC. It yields the protein CASSEVAHEQYF. This sequence joins TRBV7-9 and TRBJ2-7; D ambiguous. The CDR3 contains 12 residues. CDR1 and CDR2 from the germline V gene are SEHNR and FQNEAQ (reference sequence). V was clipped by 5 bases and J by 5 bases, with 10 bases between them.

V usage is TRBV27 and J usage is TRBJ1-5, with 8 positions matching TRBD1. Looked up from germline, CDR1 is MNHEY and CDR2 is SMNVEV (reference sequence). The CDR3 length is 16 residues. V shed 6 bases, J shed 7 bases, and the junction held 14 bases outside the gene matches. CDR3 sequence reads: CASSTYSGGGGQPQHF. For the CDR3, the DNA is TGTGCCAGCAGCACGTATTCAGGGGGCGGAGGGCAGCCCCAGCATTTT.

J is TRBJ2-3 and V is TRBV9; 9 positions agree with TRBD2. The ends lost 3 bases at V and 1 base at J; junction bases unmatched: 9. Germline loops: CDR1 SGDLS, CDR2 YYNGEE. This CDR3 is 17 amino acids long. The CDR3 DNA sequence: TGTGCCAGCAGCGGAGGCATCCGACTAGCGGGCACAGATACGCAGTATTTT. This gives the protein CASSGGIRLAGTDTQYF.

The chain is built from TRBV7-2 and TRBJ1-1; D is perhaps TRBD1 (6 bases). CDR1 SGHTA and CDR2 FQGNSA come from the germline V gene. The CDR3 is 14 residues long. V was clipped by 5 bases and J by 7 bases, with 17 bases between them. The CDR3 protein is CASSPLQGVDEAFF. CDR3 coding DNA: TGTGCCAGCAGCCCATTACAGGGCGTCGATGAAGCTTTCTTT. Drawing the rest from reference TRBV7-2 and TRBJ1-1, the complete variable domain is GAGVSQSPSNKVTEKGKDVELRCDPISGHTALYWYRQSLGQGLEFLIYFQGNSAPDKSGLPSDRFSAERTGGSVSTLTIQRTQQEDSAVYLCASSPLQGVDEAFFGQGTRLTVV.

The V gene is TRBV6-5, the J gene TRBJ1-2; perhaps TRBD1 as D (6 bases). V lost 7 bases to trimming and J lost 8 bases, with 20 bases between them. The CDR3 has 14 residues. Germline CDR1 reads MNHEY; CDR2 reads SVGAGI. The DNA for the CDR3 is TGTGCCAGCACCCGATCAGACAGGACTGGCGGCTACACCTTC. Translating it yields CASTRSDRTGGYTF.

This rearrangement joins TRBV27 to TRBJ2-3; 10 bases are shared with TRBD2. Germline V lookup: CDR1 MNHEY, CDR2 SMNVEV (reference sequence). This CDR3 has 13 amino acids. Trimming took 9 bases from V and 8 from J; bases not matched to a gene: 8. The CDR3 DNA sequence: TGTGCCAGTACGAGCGGGGGGGTCGCTACGCAGTATTTT. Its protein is CASTSGGVATQYF.

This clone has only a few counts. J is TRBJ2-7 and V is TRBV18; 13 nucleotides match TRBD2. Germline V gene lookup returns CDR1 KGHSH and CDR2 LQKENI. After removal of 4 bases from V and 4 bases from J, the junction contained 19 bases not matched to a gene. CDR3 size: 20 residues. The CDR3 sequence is CASSLGTGLRTSGSLYEQYF. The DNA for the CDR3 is TGTGCCAGCTCACTAGGGACAGGCTTAAGGACTAGCGGGAGCTTGTACGAGCAGTACTTC.

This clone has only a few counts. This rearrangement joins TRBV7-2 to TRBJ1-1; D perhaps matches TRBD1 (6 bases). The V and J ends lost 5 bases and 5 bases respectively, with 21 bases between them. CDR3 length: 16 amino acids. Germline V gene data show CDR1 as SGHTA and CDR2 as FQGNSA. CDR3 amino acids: CASSGGREGMVTEAFF. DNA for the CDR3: TGTGCCAGCAGCGGGGGCAGGGAAGGTATGGTGACTGAAGCTTTCTTT.

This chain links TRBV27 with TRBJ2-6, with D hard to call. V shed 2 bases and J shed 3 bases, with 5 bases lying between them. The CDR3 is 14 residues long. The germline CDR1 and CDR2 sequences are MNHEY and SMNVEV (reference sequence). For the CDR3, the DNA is TGTGCCAGCAGTTTACGGTTTGGGGCCAACGTCCTGACTTTC. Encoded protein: CASSLRFGANVLTF.

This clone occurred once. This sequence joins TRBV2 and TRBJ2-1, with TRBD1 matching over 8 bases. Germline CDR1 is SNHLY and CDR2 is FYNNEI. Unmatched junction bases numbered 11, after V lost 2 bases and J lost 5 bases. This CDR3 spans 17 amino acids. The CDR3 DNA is TGTGCCAGCAGTGAAAGCCGCGCAGGGGGCAAACACAATGAGCAGTTCTTC. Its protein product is CASSESRAGGKHNEQFF.